The 18 T cell receptor beta chains reported below all come from one sample, sequenced in a study of radiation and T cells in renal cell carcinoma (dated by TCRdb to about 2020). Library creation used the immunoSEQ multiplex PCR assay. The table comes from immuneACCESS by way of TCRdb, which keeps in-frame sequences with V and J called. Part of the clones is missing from these tables; in studies checked, under half for an unresolved V gene and the rest for unknown reasons. This sample holds more than 15,000 clones; around 55% were observed only once. Approximately 12% of the sample is held by the ten biggest clonotypes. What this sample's time point label stands for: tumor resected at nephrectomy. What the treatment or condition label conveys for this sample: 15 Gy SBRT to primary tumor, nephrectomy 4 weeks later. The source material was tumor tissue, sampled from a patient whose treatment included radiotherapy and nephrectomy. The source is a man in his fifties with renal cell carcinoma.

V gene TRBV19 combines with J gene TRBJ2-1; 9 bases align to TRBD1. Trimming removed 2 bases from V and 10 bases from J; junction bases left unmatched: 3. The CDR3 spans 13 residues. Germline V gives CDR1 LNHDA, CDR2 SQIVND (reference sequence). CDR3: CASSITGGREQFF. CDR3 coding DNA: TGTGCCAGTAGTATAACAGGGGGCAGGGAGCAGTTCTTC.

J is TRBJ2-7 and V is TRBV7-8; tentative D call: TRBD1 (6 bases). This CDR3 region has 13 residues. Germline-derived CDR1 and CDR2 are SGHVS and FQNEAQ. V lost 3 bases, J lost 3 bases, and 9 bases lay in between. The CDR3 region has the DNA TGTGCCAGCAGCTTGGGACAAAACTACGAGCAGTACTTC. Protein sequence: CASSLGQNYEQYF.

This clone occurred a few times. This chain connects TRBV4-2 to TRBJ1-1, with D unresolved. The CDR3 covers 14 residues. Trimming left V 1 base short and J 8 bases short, with 14 bases between. The germline V gene encodes CDR1 LGHNA and CDR2 YNFKEQ. CDR3 region: CASSQVIGEYEAFF. The CDR3, as DNA: TGTGCCAGCAGCCAAGTCATCGGGGAGTACGAAGCTTTCTTT.

By sample fraction, this clone is medium-sized. This chain links TRBV15 with TRBJ1-5; D is uncertain. Germline lookup yields CDR1 LNHNV and CDR2 YYDKDF (reference sequence). The CDR3 is 14 amino acids. Between the trimmed V and J ends, which lost 0 bases and 7 bases, there was a span of 10 bases. CDR3 protein: CATSRDREAQPQHF. The CDR3 nucleotides are TGTGCCACCAGCAGAGATAGGGAGGCGCAGCCCCAGCATTTT.

The CDR3 DNA follows: TGTGCCAGCAGTCCGAGCCCGGGACAGGTGAATGGCTACACCTTC. It encodes CASSPSPGQVNGYTF. This chain joins TRBV6-1 and TRBJ1-2; TRBD1 agrees at 8 bases. Germline V gene lookup returns CDR1 MNHNS and CDR2 SASEGT. The V segment lost 5 bases and the J segment 6 bases; nucleotides outside the gene matches: 11. This CDR3 comprises 15 residues.

This clone was counted between two and nine times. The chain combines TRBV30 with TRBJ1-2, with 9 bases identical to TRBD1. The CDR3 runs to 16 residues. Germline trimming cut 2 bases from V and 4 bases from J; bases unmatched to any gene: 11. CDR1 is GTSNPN and CDR2 is SVGIG in the germline V gene (reference sequence). Here the CDR3 DNA reads TGTGCCTGGAGTACCAGCAACCCGGGACAGGGCTATGGCTACACCTTC. Translation: CAWSTSNPGQGYGYTF.

This chain joins TRBV19 and TRBJ2-7; D is unclear. The V gene lost 1 base and the J gene lost 7 bases, with 8 bases spanning the gap. This CDR3 is 12 amino acids long. Germline-derived CDR1 and CDR2 are LNHDA and SQIVND (reference sequence). The CDR3 DNA sequence: TGTGCCAGTAGTATAGGTCCCGTTGAGCAGTACTTC. It translates to CASSIGPVEQYF.

The chain employs TRBV14 and TRBJ2-7, with D uncertain. The V end lost 0 bases, the J end lost 2 bases, and 11 bases lay between the germline ends. The germline gives CDR1 SGHDN, CDR2 FVKESK. CDR3 length equals 15 residues. In DNA form, the CDR3 reads TGTGCCAGCAGCCAAGATCGGGCAGCTACCTACGAGCAGTACTTC. Its protein product is CASSQDRAATYEQYF.

V and J are TRBV5-1 and TRBJ1-1; 12 bases are a match to TRBD1. Germline V gene data show CDR1 as SGHRS and CDR2 as YFSETQ. V shed 2 bases and J 8 bases; nucleotides not matched to a gene: 1. CDR3 length: 13 residues. The DNA of the CDR3 is TGCGCCAGCAGCTTAGGGACAGGGGGCGAAGCTTTCTTT. Translated: CASSLGTGGEAFF.

The chain uses TRBV2 and TRBJ2-5, with 10 bases identical to TRBD2. Germline V gene data show CDR1 as SNHLY and CDR2 as FYNNEI. The trim removed 0 bases at V and 4 bases at J, leaving 2 bases unmatched. CDR3 length: 15 amino acids. CDR3 bases: TGTGCCAGCAGTGAAGCGGCTAGCGGGAGAGAGACCCAGTACTTC. Its translation is CASSEAASGRETQYF.

The chain employs TRBV5-1 and TRBJ1-4; 9 bases map to TRBD1. The CDR3 runs 15 residues. Per the germline V gene, CDR1 is SGHRS and CDR2 is YFSETQ. The V segment lost 7 bases and the J segment 6 bases; nucleotides outside the gene matches: 10. The CDR3 here is CASANSGQGYEKLFF. CDR3 coding DNA: TGCGCCAGCGCAAATTCGGGACAGGGTTATGAAAAACTGTTTTTT.

This chain uses TRBV6-1 with TRBJ2-7, with D unclear. The V and J ends lost 2 bases and 9 bases respectively, with 17 bases between them. Per the germline V gene, CDR1 is MNHNS and CDR2 is SASEGT. The CDR3 extends over 14 amino acids. As DNA, the CDR3 is TGTGCCAGCAGTGAACGTCTTGCCCTAACGACGCAGTACTTC. Translation gives CASSERLALTTQYF.

V usage is TRBV7-6 and J usage is TRBJ2-1, with 8 bases matching TRBD2. CDR1 SGHVS and CDR2 FNYEAQ come from the germline V gene. Trimming took 3 bases from V and 7 from J; bases not matched to a gene: 11. This CDR3 contains 16 residues. CDR3 in DNA: TGTGCCAGCAGCTTCGGGACGGGAGGGGGAGGGAATGAGCAGTTCTTC. It codes for CASSFGTGGGGNEQFF.

This clone occurred a few times. The CDR3 reads CASRRAGGAYEQYF. CDR3 DNA: TGTGCCAGCAGACGGGCCGGGGGGGCCTACGAGCAGTACTTC. The genes are TRBV11-2 and TRBJ2-7; 8 nucleotides agree with TRBD2. The V gene end was trimmed by 6 bases and the J gene end by 2 bases; junction bases not matched to a gene: 6. The CDR3 spans 14 residues. Per germline, CDR1 SGHAT and CDR2 FQNNGV.

The chain employs TRBV27 and TRBJ2-3; no clear D gene. The germline V gene encodes CDR1 MNHEY and CDR2 SMNVEV (reference sequence). Between the trimmed V and J ends, which lost 6 bases and 4 bases, there was a span of 8 bases. The CDR3 is made up of 12 amino acids. The CDR3, as DNA: TGTGCCAGCAGGGAAAGATCAGATACGCAGTATTTT. Encoded protein: CASRERSDTQYF.

The V call is TRBV5-6, the J call TRBJ2-1; no firm D call. The length of the CDR3 is 12 residues. Per the germline V gene, CDR1 is SGHDT and CDR2 is YYEEEE. The ends were cut back, 0 bases at V and 6 bases at J, with 4 bases in the middle. Written as DNA, the CDR3 is TGTGCCAGCAGCTTGGTAAGCAATGAGCAGTTCTTC. Translated, it gives CASSLVSNEQFF.

This clone was counted only a few times. The V and J genes are TRBV18 and TRBJ2-3; 8 bases align to TRBD1. CDR3 length: 14 residues. Germline-derived CDR1 and CDR2 are KGHSH and LQKENI. Unmatched junction bases numbered 3, after V lost 3 bases and J lost 4 bases. In nucleotides, the CDR3 is TGTGCCAGCTCACCGGACAGGGCATCAGATACGCAGTATTTT. Translated: CASSPDRASDTQYF.

This chain uses TRBV9 with TRBJ2-3, with TRBD1 matching 9 bases. The ends lost 4 bases at V and 0 bases at J; junction bases unmatched: 3. Germline CDR1 is SGDLS and CDR2 is YYNGEE. CDR3 size: 15 residues. The CDR3 sequence: CASSPGTGSTDTQYF. In nucleotides, the CDR3 is TGTGCCAGCAGCCCCGGGACAGGGAGCACAGATACGCAGTATTTT.